This T cell receptor beta chain was captured in a study of cytomegalovirus exposure and HLA in healthy donors. This CDR3 has 13 amino acids. V was trimmed by 0 bases and J by 4 bases, leaving 7 bases between them. Germline V gene sequence: CDR1 GTSNPN, CDR2 SVGIG (reference sequence). This clone was found once. Its antigen is unknown. Generated by immunoSEQ multiplex PCR, the TCRdb table keeps only in-frame clones and is missing some. This table holds 220,000 or so clones, around 86% found once. Study conclusions and caveats: One later analysis, an examination of the 120 validation repertoires, found that first-cohort TCR clusters tended to co-occur in them. It was reported that the classifier diagnosed cytomegalovirus status with high specificity and sensitivity in both the original and validation cohorts. Through in vitro validation, three CMV-associated chains were shown to be specific for CMV antigens.

Material for sequencing was PBMCs. This TCR was sampled from a woman aged 18 to 35 in good health and CMV-seropositive. The chain links TRBV30 to TRBJ2-1; D is uncertain. DNA for the CDR3: TGTGCCTGGAGTGTACATCCTTACAATGAGCAGTTCTTC. Its protein product is CAWSVHPYNEQFF.